The rows below give T cell receptor beta chains drawn from one sample of a study of T cell responses to AZD1222 COVID-19 vaccine. The method was immunoSEQ multiplex PCR; TCRdb's version includes in-frame clones alone and lacks a portion of them. The profile shows 90,000 to 100,000 clones, around nine tenths of them singletons. Sequenced material: peripheral blood, taken on day 0 of AZD1222 vaccination. Receptor source: an adult in good health. The CDR3 runs from the conserved cysteine through the conserved F or W. A D gene is named only where the DNA matches it firmly. Clone size is given for some rows only: seen once, a few or many times, or a class if the clone is expanded.

size: NA; J: TRBJ2-3; V: TRBV6-6; D: NA; CDR3: CASGGAGTDTQYF; DNA: TGTGCCAGCGGGGGGGCCGGCACAGATACGCAGTATTTT
size: NA; J: TRBJ1-1; V: TRBV19; D: TRBD1; CDR3: CASRLTGGTTEAFF; DNA: TGTGCCAGTAGATTGACAGGGGGTACCACTGAAGCTTTCTTT
size: NA; J: TRBJ1-5; V: TRBV21-1; D: NA; CDR3: CASSKVRRTDSNQPQHF; DNA: TGTGCCAGCAGCAAAGTTAGGAGGACAGATAGCAATCAGCCCCAGCATTTT
size: few; J: TRBJ1-1; V: TRBV5-1; D: NA; CDR3: CASSQQANTEAFF; DNA: TGCGCCAGCAGCCAACAGGCGAACACTGAAGCTTTCTTT
size: NA; J: TRBJ1-4; V: TRBV7-2; D: NA; CDR3: CASSSRLRANEKLFF; DNA: TGTGCCAGCAGCTCCAGACTTCGGGCTAATGAAAAACTGTTTTTT
size: NA; J: TRBJ1-2; V: TRBV19; D: NA; CDR3: CASRGGGSPGYGYTF; DNA: TGTGCCAGTAGGGGAGGCGGGTCCCCTGGCTATGGCTACACCTTC
size: NA; J: TRBJ1-5; V: TRBV6-1; D: TRBD1; CDR3: CASSEPTGVGNQPQHF; DNA: TGTGCCAGCAGTGAACCGACAGGGGTGGGCAATCAGCCCCAGCATTTT
size: few; J: TRBJ1-1; V: TRBV2; D: NA; CDR3: CASSVRMNTEAFF; DNA: TGTGCCAGCAGTGTTAGGATGAACACTGAAGCTTTCTTT
size: NA; J: TRBJ1-1; V: TRBV15; D: NA; CDR3: CATSKWQMNTEAFF; DNA: TGTGCCACCAGCAAGTGGCAGATGAACACTGAAGCTTTCTTT
size: NA; J: TRBJ1-4; V: TRBV18; D: TRBD1; CDR3: CASSPGQESNEKLFF; DNA: TGTGCCAGCTCACCAGGACAGGAGAGTAATGAAAAACTGTTTTTT
size: NA; J: TRBJ2-7; V: TRBV6-5; D: NA; CDR3: CASSYSPQGGYEQYF; DNA: TGTGCCAGCAGTTACTCTCCACAGGGCGGCTACGAGCAGTACTTC
size: NA; J: TRBJ2-7; V: TRBV3-1/TRBV3-2; D: TRBD2; CDR3: CASSATAGGRGEQYF; DNA: TGTGCCAGCAGCGCAACGGCGGGGGGCCGGGGAGAGCAGTACTTC
size: NA; J: TRBJ1-2; V: TRBV5-5; D: NA; CDR3: CASSLASSATYGYTF; DNA: TGTGCCAGCAGCTTGGCCTCATCGGCTACCTATGGCTACACCTTC
size: NA; J: TRBJ1-4; V: TRBV4-1; D: NA; CDR3: CASSQEIKGQQEGWGNEKLFF; DNA: TGCGCCAGCAGCCAAGAAATTAAGGGGCAGCAAGAGGGGTGGGGTAATGAAAAACTGTTTTTT
size: once; J: TRBJ1-6; V: TRBV19; D: NA; CDR3: CASSTTGSNSPLHF; DNA: TGTGCCAGTAGTACAACAGGTTCAAATTCACCCCTCCACTTT
size: NA; J: TRBJ1-6; V: TRBV28; D: TRBD1; CDR3: CASSPPTGRSPLHF; DNA: TGTGCCAGCAGCCCCCCGACAGGGCGTTCACCCCTCCACTTT
size: NA; J: TRBJ2-3; V: TRBV19; D: TRBD1; CDR3: CASSIDRGQWDTQYF; DNA: TGTGCCAGTAGTATAGACAGGGGGCAGTGGGATACGCAGTATTTT
size: NA; J: TRBJ2-7; V: TRBV7-2; D: NA; CDR3: CASSKGPLLSYEQYF; DNA: TGTGCCAGCAGCAAAGGACCGTTACTCTCCTACGAGCAGTACTTC
size: NA; J: TRBJ1-2; V: TRBV7-6; D: NA; CDR3: CASSRYLDSSYGYTF; DNA: TGTGCCAGCAGCCGATACTTGGATTCGAGCTATGGCTACACCTTC
size: NA; J: TRBJ2-5; V: TRBV7-2; D: TRBD1; CDR3: CASSLRTGGQETQYF; DNA: TGTGCCAGCAGCTTAAGGACAGGGGGTCAAGAGACCCAGTACTTC
size: NA; J: TRBJ1-1; V: TRBV5-4; D: NA; CDR3: CASSRGGENTEAFF; DNA: TGTGCCAGCAGCAGGGGGGGGGAGAACACTGAAGCTTTCTTT
size: NA; J: TRBJ2-3; V: TRBV6-4; D: TRBD2; CDR3: CASIPGTSHTDTQYF; DNA: TGTGCCAGCATACCCGGGACTAGCCATACAGATACGCAGTATTTT
size: NA; J: TRBJ1-1; V: TRBV15; D: TRBD1; CDR3: CATSRDRANTEAFF; DNA: TGTGCCACCAGCAGGGACAGGGCGAACACTGAAGCTTTCTTT
size: NA; J: TRBJ2-7; V: TRBV4-1; D: TRBD2; CDR3: CASSQEVGLAYYEQYF; DNA: TGCGCCAGCAGCCAAGAAGTGGGACTAGCTTACTACGAGCAGTACTTC
size: NA; J: TRBJ2-2; V: TRBV28; D: TRBD2; CDR3: CASSRTVAGGRAGELFF; DNA: TGTGCCAGCAGTAGGACTGTAGCGGGGGGGCGTGCCGGGGAGCTGTTTTTT
size: NA; J: TRBJ2-1; V: TRBV2; D: TRBD2; CDR3: CASRSTSGGSYGVYNEQFF; DNA: TGTGCCAGCAGATCGACTAGCGGGGGATCCTACGGGGTCTACAATGAGCAGTTCTTC
size: NA; J: TRBJ1-2; V: TRBV6-5; D: NA; CDR3: CASNQDSDYGYTF; DNA: TGTGCCAGCAATCAGGACAGCGACTATGGCTACACCTTC
size: NA; J: TRBJ2-5; V: TRBV25-1; D: TRBD2; CDR3: CASSESRTSGGLGTQYF; DNA: TGTGCCAGCAGTGAATCCCGGACTAGCGGGGGGCTAGGGACCCAGTACTTC
size: NA; J: TRBJ2-5; V: TRBV5-1; D: NA; CDR3: CASSQPLGGHQETQYF; DNA: TGCGCCAGCAGCCAGCCGCTGGGGGGTCACCAAGAGACCCAGTACTTC
size: NA; J: TRBJ1-2; V: TRBV6-5; D: NA; CDR3: CASRPVGYYGYTF; DNA: TGTGCCAGCAGGCCGGTGGGGTACTATGGCTACACCTTC
size: NA; J: TRBJ2-7; V: TRBV5-5; D: NA; CDR3: CASSSQEAEQYF; DNA: TGTGCCAGCAGCTCACAGGAAGCCGAGCAGTACTTC
size: NA; J: TRBJ1-2; V: TRBV30; D: NA; CDR3: CAWSEQGNGYTF; DNA: TGTGCCTGGAGTGAACAGGGAAATGGCTACACCTTC
size: NA; J: TRBJ2-7; V: TRBV7-2; D: NA; CDR3: CASSLDAYEQYF; DNA: TGTGCCAGCAGCTTAGATGCCTACGAGCAGTACTTC
size: once; J: TRBJ1-1; V: TRBV25-1; D: NA; CDR3: CASSESGLGGTEAFF; DNA: TGTGCCAGCAGTGAATCCGGACTCGGGGGCACTGAAGCTTTCTTT
size: NA; J: TRBJ1-3; V: TRBV7-9; D: NA; CDR3: CASSPTGNRAGNTIYF; DNA: TGTGCCAGCAGCCCCACTGGGAACAGGGCTGGAAACACCATATATTTT
size: NA; J: TRBJ1-5; V: TRBV12-3/TRBV12-4; D: NA; CDR3: CASSLAMYQPQHF; DNA: TGTGCCAGCAGTTTAGCCATGTATCAGCCCCAGCATTTT
size: NA; J: TRBJ1-6; V: TRBV27; D: TRBD1; CDR3: CASSLTGKASPLHF; DNA: TGTGCCAGCAGTTTGACAGGGAAAGCTTCACCCCTCCACTTT
size: NA; J: TRBJ1-4; V: TRBV5-5; D: NA; CDR3: CASSFDVPKGEKLFF; DNA: TGTGCCAGCAGCTTTGACGTCCCCAAAGGCGAAAAACTGTTTTTT